One T cell receptor (beta chain) is described in this entry. The source of the sample is a study of blood T cell repertoires in COVID-19. On the study more broadly: Donors in the United States, Italy and Spain gave samples during acute or convalescent COVID-19. From T cells, B-cell-depleted T cells, or PBMCs came the material, which was cDNA or gDNA.

Authors' analysis steps: It was from reference gene primer amplification that nucleated cell counts were estimated. Produced via immunoSEQ multiplex PCR; TCRdb's table is partial and in-frame only. Clone size and V and J calls were adopted from that table, with D and trimming inferred from the DNA. Of around 110,000 clones in the sample, roughly nine tenths are singletons; the top ten hold around 4.6%. The CDR3 is made up of 12 amino acids. Germline CDR1 reads SQVTM; CDR2 reads ANQGSEA. V was clipped by 4 bases and J by 3 bases; unmatched bases: 0. The source of this sequence is a man aged 35 to 55 with acute or convalescent COVID-19. The chain is built from TRBV29-1 and TRBJ2-5, with 9 positions matching TRBD2. The sample comprised peripheral blood. CDR3 region: CSVGLAEETQYF. In nucleotides, the CDR3 is TGCAGCGTTGGACTAGCGGAAGAGACCCAGTACTTC.